The 32 T cell receptor beta chains presented below share a single source sample, sequenced in a study of identical twins. Using its own MiXCR run on the 5' RACE reads, TCRdb lists one record per CDR3 protein. Of hundreds of thousands of distinct CDR3 sequences listed, 9% to 15% are singletons. The sample was also linked to a second study, of yellow fever vaccine responses in identical twins.

Sequencing was done on a sample of PBMCs. The source is a woman younger than 35 in good health.

In its sample, this clonotype was seen many times. J is TRBJ1-1 and V is TRBV4-1, with 7 positions matching TRBD1. CDR1 is MGHRA, CDR2 YSYEKL, per germline. V shed 4 bases, J shed 4 bases, and the junction held 3 bases outside the gene matches. This CDR3 region has 13 residues. CDR3 sequence: CASSRDRSTEAFF. The CDR3 coding sequence is TGCGCCAGCAGCCGGGACAGAAGCACTGAAGCTTTCTTT.

This clonotype occurred many times. The chain links TRBV12-3 or TRBV12-4 to TRBJ2-2; D is tentatively TRBD1 or TRBD2 (5 bases each). Trimming removed 7 bases from V and 6 bases from J, with 18 bases in between. The CDR3 length is 15 residues. Here the CDR3 DNA reads TGTGCCAGCATGGCGGGTCCCGACAGTGCCGGGGAGCTGTTTTTT. The encoded protein is CASMAGPDSAGELFF.

The sample holds many counts of this clonotype. The V and J genes are TRBV7-3 and TRBJ2-1; D is ambiguous. V was shortened by 3 bases and J by 5 bases, with 8 bases between the two germline ends. The CDR3 consists of 13 residues. Germline assignment: CDR1 SGHTA and CDR2 FQGTGA. As DNA, the CDR3 is TGTGCCAGCAGCTTGGATCGAGACAATGAGCAGTTCTTC. Translating gives CASSLDRDNEQFF. Looking up the rest from reference TRBV7-3 and TRBJ2-1 gives the full variable domain: GAGVSQTPSNKVTEKGKYVELRCDPISGHTALYWYRQSLGQGPEFLIYFQGTGAADDSGLPNDRFFAVRPEGSVSTLKIQRTERGDSAVYLCASSLDRDNEQFFGPGTRLTVL.

This clonotype was seen a few times. The chain has TRBV20-1 and TRBJ2-1; no firm D call. Deletions cut 5 bases from V and 8 bases from J, with 22 bases between. Germline V gene lookup returns CDR1 DFQATT and CDR2 SNEGSKA (reference sequence). The CDR3 covers 15 residues. Here the CDR3 reads CSAVPRASSWDEQFF. The CDR3 nucleotides are TGCAGTGCTGTCCCCCGGGCGTCGTCCTGGGATGAGCAGTTCTTC.

This rearrangement joins TRBV7-9 to TRBJ1-1, with D uncertain. V was shortened by 1 base and J by 11 bases, with 14 bases between the two germline ends. Germline V gene lookup returns CDR1 SEHNR and CDR2 FQNEAQ (reference sequence). The CDR3 loop spans 13 amino acids. This CDR3 is CASSLDAVSSAFF. The CDR3 DNA reads TGTGCCAGCAGCTTAGACGCCGTATCATCGGCTTTCTTT.

Many counts were recorded for this clonotype. The chain employs TRBV10-3 and TRBJ2-2; TRBD1 matches at 7 bases. Per germline, CDR1 ENHRY and CDR2 SYGVKD. The CDR3 has 14 residues. Trimming removed 10 bases from V and 5 bases from J; junction bases left unmatched: 10. The CDR3 nucleotides are TGTGCCACCTTCCCGACAGGGAAGACCGGGGAGCTGTTTTTT. Translated, it gives CATFPTGKTGELFF.

The chain has TRBV28 and TRBJ1-5; maybe TRBD1 (5 bases). Deletions cut 6 bases from V and 7 bases from J, with 16 bases between. CDR3 size: 14 residues. Germline CDR1 reads MDHEN; CDR2 reads SYDVKM. The CDR3 sequence: CASSLRWGKQPQHF. The CDR3 region has the DNA TGTGCCAGCAGCCTCAGGTGGGGGAAGCAGCCCCAGCATTTT.

In this sample, this clonotype turned up a few times. The rearrangement uses TRBV20-1 and TRBJ2-2; no clear D. This CDR3 is 11 amino acids long. Germline assignment: CDR1 DFQATT and CDR2 SNEGSKA (reference sequence). The V end lost 6 bases, the J end lost 6 bases, and 8 bases lay between the germline ends. The CDR3 loop reads CSARSAGELFF. As DNA, the CDR3 is TGCAGTGCCAGATCCGCCGGGGAGCTGTTTTTT.

V usage is TRBV15 and J usage is TRBJ2-5; D might be TRBD2 (6 bases). Germline V gene sequence: CDR1 LNHNV, CDR2 YYDKDF (reference sequence). V lost 1 base and J lost 0, with 15 bases in between. This CDR3 spans 17 amino acids. The CDR3 loop reads CATSRAGLGLYQETQYF. The CDR3 region has the DNA TGTGCCACCAGCAGAGCGGGACTTGGTCTTTACCAAGAGACCCAGTACTTC.

This clonotype was counted once. V gene TRBV10-2 combines with J gene TRBJ2-5, with D possibly matching TRBD1 (5 bases). This CDR3 contains 15 residues. V was clipped by 3 bases and J by 5 bases, with 16 bases between them. Germline-derived CDR1 and CDR2 are WSHSY and SAAADI. CDR3 nucleotide sequence: TGCGCCAGCAGTGACCCGAAGGGGCGTTGGGAGACCCAGTACTTC. Protein product: CASSDPKGRWETQYF.

This clonotype was counted only a few times. This chain uses TRBV5-1 with TRBJ2-7; D gene unclear. This CDR3 is 13 amino acids long. Trimming took off 4 bases at V and 3 bases at J, with 11 bases between the two ends. Germline-derived CDR1 and CDR2 are SGHRS and YFSETQ. CDR3 in DNA: TGCGCCAGCAGCCTCGACACACTCTACGAGCAGTACTTC. Amino acids: CASSLDTLYEQYF. The variable domain in full, completed from reference TRBV5-1 and TRBJ2-7, reads KAGVTQTPRYLIKTRGQQVTLSCSPISGHRSVSWYQQTPGQGLQFLFEYFSETQRNKGNFPGRFSGRQFSNSRSEMNVSTLELGDSALYLCASSLDTLYEQYFGPGTRLTVT.

The chain joins TRBV6-1 to TRBJ2-1; 9 nucleotides align to TRBD1. Germline lookup yields CDR1 MNHNS and CDR2 SASEGT. The CDR3 is 15 residues long. V lost 5 bases and J lost 5; bases outside the gene matches: 7. The CDR3 bases are TGTGCCAGCAGTCCAGGGGACAGGGACGACAATGAGCAGTTCTTC. Translating it yields CASSPGDRDDNEQFF.

This clonotype was observed a few times. This chain joins TRBV25-1 and TRBJ1-2; D not resolved. From germline, CDR1 is MGHDK and CDR2 SYGVNS. The ends were cut back, 4 bases at V and 5 bases at J, with 8 bases in the middle. The CDR3 runs to 12 residues. DNA for the CDR3: TGTGCCAGCAGTGGTGGACCGTATGGCTACACCTTC. Protein product: CASSGGPYGYTF.

The chain recombines TRBV27 with TRBJ1-6; D is uncertain. The CDR3 has 14 amino acids. V was clipped by 3 bases and J by 10 bases, with 13 bases between them. Per germline, CDR1 MNHEY and CDR2 SMNVEV (reference sequence). The CDR3 protein is CASSFKGTGSPLHF. Written as DNA, the CDR3 is TGTGCCAGCAGTTTTAAGGGTACGGGATCACCCCTCCACTTT.

The chain is built from TRBV4-1 and TRBJ2-7; tentative D call: TRBD1 (6 bases). Trimming cost V 1 base and J 2 bases, with 12 bases left between them. The CDR3 is 15 amino acids. Germline V CDR1 and CDR2: MGHRA, YSYEKL. In nucleotides, the CDR3 is TGCGCCAGCAGCCAAGGTGCAGGGGATACCTACGAGCAGTACGTC. As protein: CASSQGAGDTYEQYV.

In DNA, the CDR3 is TGTGCCAGCAGTTACTCGAGTGGGACTGGCCCGTACCAAGAGACCCAGTACTTC. This encodes CASSYSSGTGPYQETQYF. V gene TRBV6-5 combines with J gene TRBJ2-5; D may be TRBD2 (6 bases). The CDR3 totals 18 residues. The ends were cut back, 0 bases at V and 0 bases at J, with 17 bases in the middle. Germline CDR1 and CDR2: MNHEY and SVGAGI.

This clonotype was detected a few times. The chain combines TRBV12-3 or TRBV12-4 with TRBJ1-3, with a possible D match to TRBD1 (5 bases). Trimming removed 11 bases from V and 0 bases from J, with 14 bases in between. CDR3 length: 14 amino acids. CDR3 in amino acids: CAVRRGNSGNTIYF. DNA of the CDR3: TGTGCCGTCCGGAGGGGAAACTCTGGAAACACCATATATTTT.

This clonotype was seen only a few times. The chain's CDR3 is CASSFKTGSPGQFF. The CDR3 DNA follows: TGTGCCAGCAGTTTTAAAACAGGGTCACCTGGCCAGTTCTTC. This chain uses TRBV6-5 with TRBJ2-1; perhaps TRBD1 as D (6 bases). From germline, CDR1 is MNHEY and CDR2 SVGAGI. The CDR3 contains 14 residues. V shed 4 bases and J shed 13 bases, with 20 bases lying between them.

Ten or more counts support this clonotype. The chain has TRBV7-6 and TRBJ1-5; unclear D gene. The CDR3 has 14 residues. Germline V CDR1 and CDR2: SGHVS, FNYEAQ. Trimming pared 5 bases from V and 0 bases from J, leaving 8 bases between. The CDR3, as DNA: TGTGCCAGCAGCCTCTCGTTTAGCAATCAGCCCCAGCATTTT. This gives the protein CASSLSFSNQPQHF.

The table lists this clonotype with a few counts. The chain uses TRBV24-1 and TRBJ2-6; 12 nucleotides match TRBD1. The trim removed 2 bases at V and 9 bases at J, leaving 13 bases unmatched. The germline V gene has CDR1 KGHDR and CDR2 SFDVKD. The CDR3 contains 19 residues. The CDR3 region is CATSDSRGTGGGPVNVLTF. CDR3 nucleotide sequence: TGTGCCACCAGTGATTCGCGGGGGACAGGGGGCGGCCCGGTCAACGTCCTGACTTTC.

The rearrangement uses TRBV14 and TRBJ2-2, with D maybe TRBD1 (6 bases). Germline CDR1 SGHDN, CDR2 FVKESK. CDR3 length equals 15 residues. The V end lost 0 bases, the J end lost 6 bases, and 11 bases lay between the germline ends. DNA for the CDR3: TGTGCCAGCAGCCAAGAAAACAGGGATCCCGGGGAGCTGTTTTTT. Amino acids: CASSQENRDPGELFF.

This clonotype was picked up a small number of times. The genes are TRBV25-1 and TRBJ2-3; D is uncertain. The CDR3 extends over 16 amino acids. The germline V and J ends were trimmed by 4 bases and 2 bases, with 16 bases remaining between them. Per germline, CDR1 MGHDK and CDR2 SYGVNS. This CDR3 reads CASSVYSGVNTDTQYF. The CDR3 DNA reads as TGTGCCAGCAGTGTCTATTCTGGGGTGAACACAGATACGCAGTATTTT.

CDR3 bases: TGCAGTGCTAACCGGGACGGAGTTACAGATACGCAGTATTTT. This sequence encodes CSANRDGVTDTQYF. V gene TRBV20-1 combines with J gene TRBJ2-3; D may correspond to TRBD1 or TRBD2 (5 bases each). The germline V and J ends were trimmed by 4 bases and 3 bases, with 14 bases remaining between them. This CDR3 has 14 amino acids. Germline assignment: CDR1 DFQATT and CDR2 SNEGSKA (reference sequence).

This clonotype came up a few times. The chain is built from TRBV6-1 and TRBJ1-2; D is undetermined. CDR1 MNHNS and CDR2 SASEGT come from the germline V gene. The CDR3 runs 16 residues. V was shortened by 6 bases and J by 1 base, with 18 bases between the two germline ends. For the CDR3, the DNA is TGTGCCAGCAGCTCCCCCGGGAAGGCACTTAACTATGGCTACACCTTC. Its translation is CASSSPGKALNYGYTF.

V and J are TRBV20-1 and TRBJ2-3, with 7 bases aligning to TRBD1. This CDR3 region has 14 residues. The germline gives CDR1 DFQATT, CDR2 SNEGSKA (reference sequence). The J segment lost 2 bases and the V segment lost 3 bases, leaving 5 bases of the junction unmatched. Here the CDR3 reads CSARGQLNTDTQYF. The DNA for the CDR3 is TGCAGTGCTAGGGGACAGCTAAACACAGATACGCAGTATTTT.

This clonotype was recorded a few times. The rearrangement uses TRBV25-1 and TRBJ1-1; maybe TRBD1 (5 bases). CDR1 MGHDK and CDR2 SYGVNS come from the germline V gene. This CDR3 spans 16 amino acids. V was trimmed by 1 base and J by 3 bases, leaving 15 bases between them. CDR3: CASSESVLGGHTEAFF. DNA of the CDR3: TGTGCCAGCAGTGAATCCGTTTTGGGGGGTCACACTGAAGCTTTCTTT.

This clonotype has just a few counts. The CDR3: CAISELMRDRVQNEQFF. In DNA, the CDR3 is TGTGCCATCAGTGAGTTGATGCGGGACAGGGTTCAAAATGAGCAGTTCTTC. The V gene is TRBV10-3, the J gene TRBJ2-1; 9 nucleotides agree with TRBD1. The CDR3 loop spans 17 amino acids. Germline lookup yields CDR1 ENHRY and CDR2 SYGVKD. After removal of 1 base from V and 7 bases from J, the junction contained 11 bases not matched to a gene.

This clonotype was found a few times. V is TRBV6-5 and J is TRBJ2-1; TRBD2 matches at 7 bases. Per germline, CDR1 MNHEY and CDR2 SVGAGI. This CDR3 region has 18 residues. J gave up 4 bases and V 3 bases, and 15 bases lay outside the gene matches. CDR3 residues: CASSYKHRDYRGYNEQFF. For the CDR3, the DNA is TGTGCCAGCAGTTATAAACACCGGGACTATAGGGGTTACAATGAGCAGTTCTTC.

The chain joins TRBV23-1 to TRBJ2-4, with 8 bases fitting TRBD1. TRBV23-1 is classed as an ORF, of uncertain function. Trimming removed 3 bases from V and 7 bases from J; junction bases left unmatched: 11. This CDR3 has 16 residues. The CDR3 region is CASSQARTGWANIQYF. CDR3 nucleotide sequence: TGCGCCAGCAGTCAGGCCAGGACAGGGTGGGCGAACATTCAGTACTTC.

The V and J genes are TRBV7-3 and TRBJ2-3; D might be TRBD2 (6 bases). V was pared by 5 bases and J by 0 bases, with 15 bases between. Germline V lookup: CDR1 SGHTA, CDR2 FQGTGA. The CDR3 is 16 residues long. CDR3 sequence: CASSPIAEKSTDTQYF. CDR3 nucleotide sequence: TGTGCCAGCAGCCCGATAGCGGAAAAAAGCACAGATACGCAGTATTTT.

A note on this clonotype: The junction does not match germline at one end; this may be a read error. The V call is TRBV24-1, the J call TRBJ2-2; tentative D call: TRBD2 (5 bases). This CDR3 has 11 amino acids. The V gene's germline CDR1 is KGHDR and CDR2 SFDVKD. The CDR3 is CATSVTGELFF. CDR3 nucleotides: TGTGCCACCAGTGTTACCGGGGAGTTGTTTTTT.

The chain is built from TRBV5-1 and TRBJ1-1; D is undetermined. CDR3 length: 15 amino acids. Germline V CDR1 and CDR2: SGHRS, YFSETQ. Trimming removed 1 base at V and 2 bases at J, with 12 bases between. The CDR3 bases are TGCGCCAGCAGCTTGTGGGCTTTTAGCAACACTGAAGCTTTCTTT. Translation: CASSLWAFSNTEAFF.